One and the same sample provided the 10 T cell receptor beta chains below, sequenced in a study of cytomegalovirus exposure and HLA in healthy donors. Libraries were prepared by immunoSEQ multiplex PCR; TCRdb keeps only in-frame clonotypes and omits some of them. The data hold approximately 100,000 clones, with about 87% observed a single time. The sample taken for sequencing was PBMCs. The origin of the receptors is a woman aged 18-35 years in good health and CMV-seropositive.

V usage is TRBV14 and J usage is TRBJ1-1; weak D call: TRBD1 (6 bases). Germline-derived CDR1 and CDR2 are SGHDN and FVKESK. Trimming removed 3 bases from V and 3 bases from J, with 14 bases in between. The CDR3 length is 15 residues. CDR3 nucleotides: TGTGCCAGCAGCCACAACAGGGCCCGGGACACTGAAGCTTTCTTT. Translated, it gives CASSHNRARDTEAFF.

The chain couples TRBV28 to TRBJ1-4; TRBD1 matches at 9 bases. The CDR3 consists of 16 residues. Germline CDR1 reads MDHEN; CDR2 reads SYDVKM. Trimming at V came to 6 bases and at J to 5 bases, leaving 10 bases not matched to a gene. In nucleotides, the CDR3 is TGTGCCAGCAGCCCCCCGAGGACAGGGGAAAATGAAAAACTGTTTTTT. Translating it yields CASSPPRTGENEKLFF.

V usage is TRBV25-1 and J usage is TRBJ2-1; 8 bases are a match to TRBD1. Germline V CDR1 and CDR2: MGHDK, SYGVNS. V shed 2 bases, J shed 7 bases, and the junction held 13 bases outside the gene matches. This CDR3 contains 17 residues. CDR3 DNA sequence: TGTGCCAGCAGTGAAGAGCAGGACAGGGTTGCGGCTAATGAGCAGTTCTTC. It is translated as CASSEEQDRVAANEQFF.

The rearrangement joins TRBV29-1 to TRBJ2-1; a weak D match, TRBD1 (6 bases). CDR3 length: 14 residues. V lost 3 bases to trimming and J lost 4 bases, with 13 bases between them. From germline, CDR1 is SQVTM and CDR2 ANQGSEA. In nucleotides, the CDR3 is TGCAGCGTTGACGAGACAGGCGTATACAATGAGCAGTTCTTC. Its protein is CSVDETGVYNEQFF.

The chain recombines TRBV27 with TRBJ2-7; 7 positions match TRBD1. Germline loops: CDR1 MNHEY, CDR2 SMNVEV (reference sequence). The length of the CDR3 is 15 residues. Trimming cost V 6 bases and J 1 base; bases outside gene matches: 9. CDR3 DNA: TGTGCCAGCAGCTCAACTCCGGGACAGTCCTACGAGCAGTACTTC. This translates into CASSSTPGQSYEQYF.

This chain links TRBV7-2 with TRBJ2-5; the D gene is possibly TRBD1 (5 bases). The ends were cut back, 0 bases at V and 5 bases at J, with 10 bases in the middle. CDR1 is SGHTA and CDR2 is FQGNSA in the germline V gene. The CDR3 loop spans 14 amino acids. Here the CDR3 reads CASSLAGAGETQYF. The CDR3 bases are TGTGCCAGCAGCTTAGCAGGGGCCGGGGAGACCCAGTACTTC.

This chain connects TRBV7-2 to TRBJ1-4; 9 bases align to TRBD1. The CDR3 spans 15 residues. The V gene end was trimmed by 6 bases and the J gene end by 0 bases; junction bases not matched to a gene: 2. CDR1 is SGHTA, CDR2 FQGNSA, per germline. DNA for the CDR3: TGTGCCAGCAGGAGACAGGGGGCAACTAATGAAAAACTGTTTTTT. This sequence encodes CASRRQGATNEKLFF.

V usage is TRBV4-1 and J usage is TRBJ1-2; TRBD1 might be the D (5 bases). V shed 0 bases and J shed 4 bases, with 12 bases lying between them. CDR3 length equals 15 residues. CDR1 and CDR2 (germline): MGHRA, YSYEKL. In DNA form, the CDR3 reads TGCGCCAGCAGCCAAGATCGGGGGGTGGGCTATGGCTACACCTTC. Amino acids: CASSQDRGVGYGYTF.

This chain connects TRBV28 to TRBJ2-7, with TRBD2 matching over 7 bases. Per germline, CDR1 MDHEN and CDR2 SYDVKM. The V gene end was trimmed by 5 bases and the J gene end by 5 bases; junction bases not matched to a gene: 12. The CDR3 extends over 15 amino acids. This CDR3 reads CASSPSGGGVHEQYV. The CDR3 DNA reads as TGTGCCAGCAGTCCCTCGGGGGGAGGCGTCCACGAGCAGTACGTC.

The DNA of the CDR3 is TGTGCCAGCAGCTTAGTGGCGAGACAGGGAGGCAACACCATATATTTT. Its protein is CASSLVARQGGNTIYF. The chain carries TRBV7-2 and TRBJ1-3, with 7 bases identical to TRBD1. Unmatched junction bases numbered 10, after V lost 1 base and J lost 7 bases. There are 16 residues in the CDR3. Germline V gene sequence: CDR1 SGHTA, CDR2 FQGNSA.